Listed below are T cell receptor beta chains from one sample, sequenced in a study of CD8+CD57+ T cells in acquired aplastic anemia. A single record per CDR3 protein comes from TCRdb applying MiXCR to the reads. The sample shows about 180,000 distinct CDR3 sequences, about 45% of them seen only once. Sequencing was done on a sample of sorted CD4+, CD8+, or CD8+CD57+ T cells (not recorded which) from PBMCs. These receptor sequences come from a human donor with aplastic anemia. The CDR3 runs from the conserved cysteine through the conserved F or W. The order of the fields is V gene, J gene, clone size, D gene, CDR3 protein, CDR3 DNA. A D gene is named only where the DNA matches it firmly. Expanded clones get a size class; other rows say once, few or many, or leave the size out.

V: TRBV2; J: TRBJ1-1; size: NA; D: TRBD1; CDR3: CASSEDRGPNEAFF; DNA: TGTGCCAGCAGTGAGGACAGGGGACCAAATGAAGCTTTCTTT
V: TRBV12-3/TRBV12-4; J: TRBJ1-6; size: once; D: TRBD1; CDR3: CASSLRRWVQGNSPLHF; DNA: TGTGCCAGCAGTTTACGTCGTTGGGTACAGGGGAATTCACCCCTCCACTTT
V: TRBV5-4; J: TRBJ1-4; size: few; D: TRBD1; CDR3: CASSLGAGGQGYEKLFF; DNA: TGTGCCAGCAGCTTGGGAGCTGGGGGACAGGGTTATGAAAAACTGTTTTTT
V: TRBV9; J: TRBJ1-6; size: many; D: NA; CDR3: CASSVLTNNSPLHF; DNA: TGTGCCAGCAGCGTCCTAACCAATAATTCACCTCTCCACTTT
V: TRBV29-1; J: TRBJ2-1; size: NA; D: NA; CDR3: CSVGGTHYNEQFF; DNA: TGCAGCGTTGGAGGGACCCACTACAATGAGCAGTTCTTC
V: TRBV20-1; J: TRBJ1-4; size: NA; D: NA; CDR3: CSAAGISDEKLFF; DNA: TGCAGTGCTGCAGGGATTTCGGATGAAAAACTGTTTTTT
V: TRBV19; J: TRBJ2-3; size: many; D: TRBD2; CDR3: CASVGRGGPDTQYF; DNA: TGTGCCAGCGTAGGGCGGGGGGGCCCAGATACGCAGTATTTT
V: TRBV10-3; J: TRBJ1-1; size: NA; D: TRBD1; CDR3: CATQTGMNTEAFF; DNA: TGTGCCACCCAGACAGGGATGAACACTGAAGCTTTCTTT
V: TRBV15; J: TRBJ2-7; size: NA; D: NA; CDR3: CATSRDSWGHEQYF; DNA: TGTGCCACCAGCAGAGATAGCTGGGGCCACGAGCAGTACTTC
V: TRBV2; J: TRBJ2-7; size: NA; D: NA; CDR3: CASSSPGGAGYEQYF; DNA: TGTGCCAGCAGTTCCCCTGGGGGGGCGGGCTACGAGCAGTACTTC